This record looks at one TCR beta chain sequence and its context. Its specificity is unknown. A much larger clone differs from this one at a single base, so this may be a read error. TCR beta cDNA came from approximately 490 ng total RNA, primed with a constant-region primer. Modified slightly, ARM-PCR produced TCR beta libraries over three nested multiplex PCR rounds. TRBV1-TRBV30 forward primers paired with a C-beta reverse primer were used in the first two PCR rounds, which ran approximately 10 cycles each. A single record per CDR3 protein comes from TCRdb applying MiXCR to the multiplex PCR reads. The sample holds some 100,000 distinct CDR3 sequences, about two thirds seen once. Total RNA and DNA came together from approximately 20-30 mg of bulk tissue without cell sorting. Tumor samples uniformly had over 85% viable tumor cells. V lost 5 bases, J lost 6 bases, and 13 bases lay in between. Germline values: CDR1 MDHEN, CDR2 SYDVKM. This CDR3 comprises 13 residues.

These data belong to a study of tumor-infiltrating lymphocytes in primary liver carcinoma. Overall study results and limits: Tumor-adjacent and tumor-blood pairs shared a smaller degree of overlap than tumor region pairs. Top-250-clone fractions were significantly higher in tumors than in blood (p = 0.039).

This TCR was recovered from a woman aged 60-70 years with primary liver carcinoma and hepatitis B virus infection. Sequenced sample: liver tumor tissue from sampling region 2. Described subset: tumor region T2, inferior pole. The V call is TRBV28, the J call TRBJ1-1; maybe TRBD1 (5 bases). In DNA, the CDR3 is TGTGCCAGCAGTGTCGGGGGGTTCCCTGAAGCTTTCTTT. Its translation: CASSVGGFPEAFF.